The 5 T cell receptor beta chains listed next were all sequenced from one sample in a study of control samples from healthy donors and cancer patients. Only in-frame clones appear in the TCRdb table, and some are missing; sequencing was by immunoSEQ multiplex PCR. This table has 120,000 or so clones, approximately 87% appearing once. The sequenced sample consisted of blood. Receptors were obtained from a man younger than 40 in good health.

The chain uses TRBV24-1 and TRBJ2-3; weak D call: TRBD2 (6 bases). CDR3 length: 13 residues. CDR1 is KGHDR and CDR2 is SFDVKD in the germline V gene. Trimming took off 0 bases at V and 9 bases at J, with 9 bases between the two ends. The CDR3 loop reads CATSDLWGETQYF. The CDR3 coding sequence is TGTGCCACCAGTGATTTGTGGGGGGAAACGCAGTATTTT.

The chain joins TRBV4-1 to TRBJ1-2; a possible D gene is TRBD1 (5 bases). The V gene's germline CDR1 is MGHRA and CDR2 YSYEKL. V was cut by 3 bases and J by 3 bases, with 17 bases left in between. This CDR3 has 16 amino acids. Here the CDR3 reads CASSQFRGREDYGYTF. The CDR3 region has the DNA TGCGCCAGCAGCCAGTTTCGGGGCAGGGAGGACTATGGCTACACCTTC.

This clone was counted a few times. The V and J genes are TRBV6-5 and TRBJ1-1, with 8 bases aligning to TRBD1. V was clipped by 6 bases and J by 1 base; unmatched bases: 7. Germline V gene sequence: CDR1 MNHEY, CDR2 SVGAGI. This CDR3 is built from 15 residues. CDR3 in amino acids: CASRQGAGGNTEAFF. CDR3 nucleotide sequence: TGTGCCAGCAGGCAGGGGGCTGGAGGGAACACTGAAGCTTTCTTT.

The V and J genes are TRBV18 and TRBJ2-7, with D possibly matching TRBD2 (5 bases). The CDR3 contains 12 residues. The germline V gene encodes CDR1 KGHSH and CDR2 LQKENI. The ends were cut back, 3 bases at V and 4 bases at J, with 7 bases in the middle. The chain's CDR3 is CASSPGEYEQYF. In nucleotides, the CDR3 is TGTGCCAGCTCACCTGGGGAGTACGAGCAGTACTTC.

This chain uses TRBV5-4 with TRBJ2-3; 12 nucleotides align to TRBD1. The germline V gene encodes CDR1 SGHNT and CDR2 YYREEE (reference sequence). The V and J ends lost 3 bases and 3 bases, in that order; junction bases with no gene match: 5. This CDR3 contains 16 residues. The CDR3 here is CASSSGQGAQTDTQYF. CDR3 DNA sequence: TGTGCCAGCAGCTCGGGACAGGGGGCGCAAACAGATACGCAGTATTTT.